These 18 T cell receptor beta chains came from one sample sequenced in a study of CD8+ T cells in alopecia areata. Markers used for sorting pooled cutaneous lymph node cells were CD4, CD8alpha, NKG2D, NKG2ACE and others. cDNA serving as the sequencing template came from extracted, reverse transcribed RNA. The protocol was immunoSEQ multiplex PCR, while the TCRdb copy is restricted to in-frame clones and leaves out a portion. The data show around 300,000 clones, none appearing only once, with 1.2% held by the ten largest. The sequenced material came from CD4+ T cells sorted from a lymph node. The receptors originated from a C3H/HeJ mouse with alopecia areata. The strain's MHC: H2-k.

This clone was seen more than once but under ten times. Germline and genes: mouse. The read ends 4 residues before the CDR3 terminus; that terminus is restored from the germline J gene. V gene TRBV5 combines with J gene TRBJ2-5, with D uncertain. Trimming removed 3 bases at V and 1 base at J, with 8 bases between. The CDR3 loop spans 14 amino acids. Per the germline V gene, CDR1 is LGHNA and CDR2 is YNLKQL (reference sequence). The sequenced part of the CDR3 DNA is TGTGCCAGCAGCCAGCAGGAATACCAAGAC. Protein: CASSQQEYQD. Given in full, the CDR3 is CASSQQEYQDTQYF.

Note on this clone: Gene names and germline match the mouse. The read comes to an end 4 residues before the CDR3 does, leaving the germline J gene to fill in the end. The chain carries TRBV1 and TRBJ2-7, with TRBD1 matching over 8 bases. The CDR3 length is 13 residues. J lost 3 bases, V lost 4 bases, and 2 bases had no gene match. CDR1 and CDR2 (germline): NSQYPW, LRSPGD (reference sequence). The part of the CDR3 DNA that was read is TGCACCTGCAGTGAGACAGGGGTCTAT. Protein product: CTCSETGVY. The complete CDR3 sequence is CTCSETGVYEQYF.

A few counts support this clone. Mouse names are used for the genes. The read gets to within 4 residues of the CDR3 end, and the germline J gene fills in the rest. Within the sample, other DNA sequences also encode this same CDR3. The chain employs TRBV1 and TRBJ2-1; D may match TRBD1 or TRBD2 (5 bases each). Trimming cost V 1 base and J 0 bases, with 7 bases left between them. Germline lookup yields CDR1 NSQYPW and CDR2 LRSPGD (reference sequence). The length of the CDR3 is 15 residues. Incomplete CDR3 DNA: TGCACCTGCAGTGCAGGGGGCTATAACTATGCT. Its translation is CTCSAGGYNYA. The whole CDR3 reads CTCSAGGYNYAEQFF.

A word on this clone: The genes and germline here are from mouse. The sequence runs out 4 residues before the end of the CDR3; the remainder is reconstructed from the germline J gene. V gene TRBV19 combines with J gene TRBJ2-7, with 12 bases fitting TRBD1. Germline CDR1 reads FNHDT; CDR2 reads SITEND (reference sequence). This CDR3 is 13 amino acids long. This chain's CDR3 is CASTGTGGDEQYF. The DNA read from the CDR3 is TGTGCCAGCACCGGGACAGGGGGCGAT. Looking up the rest from reference TRBV19 and TRBJ2-7 gives the full variable domain: GGIITQTPKFLIGQEGQKLTLKCQQNFNHDTMYWYRQDSGKGLRLIYYSITENDLQKGDLSEGYDASREKKSSFSLTVTSAQKNEMAVFLCASTGTGGDEQYFGPGTRLTVL.

On this clone itself: Gene names and germline refer to mouse. The read terminates 4 residues before the CDR3 end, so the remaining end is supplied by the germline J gene. The chain joins TRBV19 to TRBJ2-4; 11 bases align to TRBD2. Germline V CDR1 and CDR2: FNHDT, SITEND (reference sequence). The CDR3 covers 14 residues. The part of the CDR3 DNA that was read is TGTGCCAGCAGGCACTGGGGGGGCGAAAAC. Amino acid sequence: CASRHWGGEN. The CDR3 in full is CASRHWGGENTLYF.

About this clone: Gene names are the mouse ones. The CDR3 extends 4 residues past the end of the read, so its final part is completed from the germline J gene. V usage is TRBV5 and J usage is TRBJ2-2, with 14 bases matching TRBD2. V lost 4 bases and J lost 4; bases outside the gene matches: 8. The CDR3 contains 18 residues. The germline V gene has CDR1 LGHNA and CDR2 YNLKQL (reference sequence). CDR3 amino acids: CASSPGTGGAVSTGQLYF. Partial CDR3 DNA: TGTGCCAGCAGCCCCGGGACTGGGGGGGCCGTGAGCACCGGG.

About this clone itself: Gene names are mouse gene names. The CDR3 goes on 4 residues after the read ends, and that part is filled in from the germline J gene. The rearrangement links TRBV13-1 to TRBJ1-2; 8 nucleotides match TRBD1. The CDR3 runs to 15 residues. CDR1 and CDR2 from the germline V gene are NSHNY and SYGAGN. The ends lost 0 bases at V and 1 base at J; junction bases unmatched: 2. The CDR3 here is CASSDGTGRNSDYTF. The CDR3 bases that were read are TGTGCCAGCAGTGATGGGACAGGGAGAAACTCC.

A word on this clone: Gene names follow the mouse nomenclature. The DNA ends 4 residues before the CDR3 does, and the rest of the CDR3 is filled in from the germline J gene. V gene TRBV13-1 combines with J gene TRBJ2-3, with 10 positions matching TRBD1. The ends lost 5 bases at V and 0 bases at J; junction bases unmatched: 6. The CDR3 runs 16 residues. CDR1 NSHNY and CDR2 SYGAGN come from the germline V gene. The sequenced part of the CDR3 DNA is TGTGCCAGCAGCGACAGGGGGCAGGGTAGTGCAGAA. Protein sequence: CASSDRGQGSAE. The whole CDR3 protein is CASSDRGQGSAETLYF.

This clone was seen only a few times. Genes here carry mouse names. The read terminates 4 residues before the CDR3 end, so the remaining end is supplied by the germline J gene. The chain uses TRBV13-1 and TRBJ2-5; TRBD2 aligns across 9 bases. Germline lookup yields CDR1 NSHNY and CDR2 SYGAGN. V gave up 3 bases and J gave up 2 bases; unmatched junction bases: 4. The CDR3 has 15 residues. The CDR3 loop reads CASSGKTGGQDTQYF. The CDR3 DNA, read in part, is TGTGCCAGCAGTGGGAAGACTGGGGGCCAAGAC.

Concerning this clone: These gene names are mouse names. The CDR3 extends 4 residues past the end of the read, so its final part is completed from the germline J gene. The chain joins TRBV13-3 to TRBJ1-1, with a possible D match to TRBD1 (6 bases). The germline V gene encodes CDR1 NNHDY and CDR2 SYVADS. The CDR3 spans 13 residues. This CDR3 reads CASSDARGTEVFF. The part of the CDR3 DNA that was read is TGTGCCAGCAGTGACGCCAGGGGAACA.

This clone was found many times. The germline and genes are mouse ones. From the germline J gene comes the end of the CDR3, since the read stops 4 residues before it. The gene calls are TRBV17 and TRBJ2-3, with TRBD2 matching 8 bases. The V and J ends lost 8 bases and 0 bases, in that order; junction bases with no gene match: 1. CDR3 length: 13 residues. The V gene's germline CDR1 is MNHDT and CDR2 YYDKIL. This CDR3 is CASDWGSAETLYF. The CDR3 bases that were read are TGTGCTAGCGACTGGGGTAGTGCAGAA.

On this clone: Gene names and germline refer to mouse. The read comes to an end 4 residues before the CDR3 does, leaving the germline J gene to fill in the end. The rearrangement links TRBV19 to TRBJ2-3, with a tentative D call TRBD1 (6 bases). V lost 4 bases and J 0 bases, leaving 12 bases between the germline ends. The CDR3 loop spans 15 amino acids. Germline lookup yields CDR1 FNHDT and CDR2 SITEND (reference sequence). CDR3: CASSVDRTSAETLYF. Partial CDR3 DNA: TGTGCCAGCAGTGTTGACAGGACTAGTGCAGAA.

A note on this clone: The germline and genes are mouse ones. From the germline J gene comes the end of the CDR3, since the read stops 4 residues before it. The chain employs TRBV13-3 and TRBJ2-3; 12 bases align to TRBD2. In germline, CDR1 is NNHDY, CDR2 SYVADS. The CDR3 consists of 16 residues. Trimming cost V 3 bases and J 0 bases; bases outside gene matches: 2. The CDR3 sequence is CASSGTGGVSAETLYF. The part of the CDR3 DNA that was read is TGTGCCAGCAGTGGGACTGGGGGGGTTAGTGCAGAA.

A remark on this clone: Mouse names are used for the genes. The CDR3 end is not reached by the read, which stops 4 residues before it; the germline J gene fills it in. The chain carries TRBV19 and TRBJ1-2, with TRBD1 matching over 9 bases. This CDR3 has 15 amino acids. V shed 5 bases, J shed 3 bases, and the junction held 8 bases outside the gene matches. The germline V gene has CDR1 FNHDT and CDR2 SITEND (reference sequence). The CDR3 loop reads CASRGTGMMDSDYTF. The DNA read from the CDR3 is TGTGCCAGCAGAGGGACAGGGATGATGGACTCC.

This clone came up many times. Gene names follow the mouse nomenclature. The read ends 4 residues early relative to the CDR3; the germline J gene fills the gap. This chain links TRBV19 with TRBJ2-3; 8 nucleotides match TRBD1. This CDR3 is built from 15 residues. Germline loops: CDR1 FNHDT, CDR2 SITEND (reference sequence). V was pared by 4 bases and J by 1 base, with 5 bases of the junction left unmatched. CDR3 amino acids: CASSHQGARAETLYF. The CDR3 DNA, read in part, is TGTGCCAGCAGTCACCAGGGGGCGCGTGCAGAA.

This clone was recorded a few times. Gene names refer to mouse genes. The sequenced fragment ends 4 residues before the CDR3 boundary, so the rest is inferred from the germline J gene. This chain joins TRBV19 and TRBJ2-5; perhaps TRBD1 as D (6 bases). Germline V CDR1 and CDR2: FNHDT, SITEND (reference sequence). This CDR3 is built from 13 residues. CDR3 DNA, as far as it was read: TGTGCCAGCAGCCAGGGGCTCGAAGAC. It translates to CASSQGLED. The entire CDR3 is CASSQGLEDTQYF.

Points on this clone: Mouse gene names and germline throughout. The missing CDR3 end, 4 residues past where the read stops, is filled in from the germline J gene. The chain couples TRBV1 to TRBJ2-7; 9 bases align to TRBD2. The CDR3 runs 15 residues. V lost 3 bases, J lost 0 bases, and 3 bases stayed unmatched. Germline lookup yields CDR1 NSQYPW and CDR2 LRSPGD (reference sequence). The sequenced CDR3 bases are TGCACCTGCAGTGCCCGGACTGGGGACTCCTAT. As protein: CTCSARTGDSY. The CDR3 in full is CTCSARTGDSYEQYF.

About this clone itself: Gene and germline names: mouse. The read ends 4 residues shy of where the CDR3 ends; the end is completed using the germline J gene. The chain couples TRBV13-2 to TRBJ2-7; no clear D. Trimming stripped 5 bases from V and 0 bases from J, with 15 bases between. This CDR3 region has 15 residues. Germline V gene data show CDR1 as NNHNN and CDR2 as SYGAGS (reference sequence). CDR3 residues: CASGERRVSSYEQYF. CDR3 DNA (partial): TGTGCCAGCGGGGAGAGGAGGGTCTCCTCCTAT.